Following are 4 T cell receptor beta chains from one sample sequenced in a study of TIL therapy for anti-PD-1-resistant metastatic lung cancer. The sample's time point: pre-treatment sample, taken before nivolumab and TIL therapy. This was the immunoSEQ v3 assay. The protocol was immunoSEQ multiplex PCR, while the TCRdb copy is restricted to in-frame clones and leaves out a portion. The data show tens of thousands of clones, around three quarters seen once. The sequencing here drew on blood, taken at baseline. The receptors originated from a man aged 65-85 years with non-small cell lung cancer.

This chain connects TRBV11-2 to TRBJ2-7, with 8 bases matching TRBD1. J was trimmed by 1 base and V by 1 base; bases with no gene match: 0. In germline, CDR1 is SGHAT, CDR2 FQNNGV. The CDR3 is 14 residues long. As DNA, the CDR3 is TGTGCCAGCAGCTTAGGGACAGGGTCCTACGAGCAGTACTTC. It translates to CASSLGTGSYEQYF.

V usage is TRBV6-5 and J usage is TRBJ2-7; 8 nucleotides line up with TRBD2. Trimming cost V 2 bases and J 3 bases; bases outside gene matches: 3. CDR1 is MNHEY, CDR2 SVGAGI, per germline. CDR3 size: 14 residues. The chain's CDR3 is CASSYTSGNYEQYF. The DNA of the CDR3 is TGTGCCAGCAGTTACACTAGCGGAAACTACGAGCAGTACTTC.

This clone turned up a few times. The chain has TRBV29-1 and TRBJ2-3; perhaps TRBD1 as D (5 bases). The germline V and J ends were trimmed by 3 bases and 0 bases, with 10 bases remaining between them. The CDR3 sequence is 14 residues long. Germline V lookup: CDR1 SQVTM, CDR2 ANQGSEA. The CDR3 DNA sequence: TGCAGCGTTGAGGCAGGGCCCAGCACAGATACGCAGTATTTT. It specifies CSVEAGPSTDTQYF.

The chain employs TRBV29-1 and TRBJ2-2; D could derive from TRBD1 or TRBD2 (5 bases each). Trimming removed 7 bases at V and 4 bases at J, with 13 bases between. Germline V lookup: CDR1 SQVTM, CDR2 ANQGSEA. The CDR3 is 13 amino acids. CDR3 loop: CSAPRDPTGELFF. In DNA form, the CDR3 reads TGCAGCGCCCCCCGGGACCCCACCGGGGAGCTGTTTTTT.